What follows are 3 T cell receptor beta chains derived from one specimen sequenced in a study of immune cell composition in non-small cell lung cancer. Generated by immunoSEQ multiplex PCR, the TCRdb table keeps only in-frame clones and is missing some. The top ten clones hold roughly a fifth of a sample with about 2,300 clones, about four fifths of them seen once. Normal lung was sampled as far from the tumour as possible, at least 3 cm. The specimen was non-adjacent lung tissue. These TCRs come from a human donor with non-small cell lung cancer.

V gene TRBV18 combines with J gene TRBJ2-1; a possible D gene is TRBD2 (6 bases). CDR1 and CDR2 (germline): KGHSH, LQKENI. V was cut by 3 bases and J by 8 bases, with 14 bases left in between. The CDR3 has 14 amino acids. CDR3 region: CASSPRLGEDEQFF. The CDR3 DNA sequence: TGTGCCAGCTCACCGCGACTAGGTGAGGATGAGCAGTTCTTC.

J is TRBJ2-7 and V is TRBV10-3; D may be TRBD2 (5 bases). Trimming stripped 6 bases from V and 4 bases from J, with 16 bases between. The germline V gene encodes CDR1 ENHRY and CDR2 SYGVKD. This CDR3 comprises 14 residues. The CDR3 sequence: CAIRPDPGGYEQYF. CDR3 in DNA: TGTGCCATCAGGCCCGACCCCGGCGGGTACGAGCAGTACTTC.

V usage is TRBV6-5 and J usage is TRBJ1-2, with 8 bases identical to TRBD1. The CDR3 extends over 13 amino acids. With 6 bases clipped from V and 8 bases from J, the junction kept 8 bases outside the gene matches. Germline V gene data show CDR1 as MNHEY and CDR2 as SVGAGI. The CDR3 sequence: CASRSGTGRGYTF. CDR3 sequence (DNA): TGTGCCAGCAGGTCCGGGACAGGCCGAGGCTACACCTTC.